The present TCR beta chain was sequenced within a study of T cells in Graves' hyperthyroidism and ophthalmopathy. There were TCR beta CDR3 regions amplified from RNA transcripts. A first-round RT-PCR of the TCR CDR3 used the HTBI primer set. Each CDR3 protein is one row after TCRdb ran MiXCR on the multiplex PCR reads. The sample lists around 60,000 distinct CDR3 sequences, approximately 50% occurring once. The CDR3 spans 16 residues. V was cut by 1 base and J by 2 bases, with 12 bases left in between. The germline CDR1 and CDR2 sequences are SGHVS and FQNEAQ. Sequencing was performed on blood. The chain recombines TRBV7-8 with TRBJ1-3; D remains unclear. This receptor was identified in a woman aged 25 to 39 with Graves' ophthalmopathy. CDR3 bases: TGTGCCAGCAGCTTAGTGGAACGAGCAGCTGGAAACACCATATATTTT. This sequence encodes CASSLVERAAGNTIYF.